These 26 T cell receptor beta chains were all obtained from the same sample, sequenced in a study of shared clonotypes between healthy human individuals. Profiling relied on immunoSEQ multiplex PCR, and the TCRdb table lists in-frame clones only, not all of them. Of over 850,000 clones listed, around 78% are singletons. Sequenced sample: memory CD4+ T cells from PBMCs. Documented subset: CD45RA-negative fraction. Receptor source: a man in his late teens or twenties in good health. Some clones in this sample may be carry-over from other donors' samples.

The CDR3 nucleotides read TGCGCCAGCAGCTCCAGGACCCAGGGAGTGAGCGGGAGATGGGCCGGGGAGCTGTTTTTT. Residues: CASSSRTQGVSGRWAGELFF. This chain uses TRBV5-1 with TRBJ2-2; 8 bases match TRBD2. V was clipped by 3 bases and J by 6 bases; unmatched bases: 22. The CDR3 totals 20 residues. Germline values: CDR1 SGHRS, CDR2 YFSETQ.

This chain links TRBV9 with TRBJ2-3; possibly TRBD2 for D (5 bases). V was clipped by 4 bases and J by 2 bases, with 20 bases between them. The germline V gene encodes CDR1 SGDLS and CDR2 YYNGEE. The CDR3 has 17 residues. The CDR3 reads CASSPQPLARFTDTQYF. CDR3 bases: TGTGCCAGCAGCCCGCAACCCTTAGCGCGGTTCACAGATACGCAGTATTTT.

V usage is TRBV7-6 and J usage is TRBJ2-7, with 9 bases that match TRBD1. This CDR3 has 13 amino acids. The V gene's germline CDR1 is SGHVS and CDR2 FNYEAQ. V gave up 5 bases and J gave up 6 bases; unmatched junction bases: 5. CDR3: CASSRQGQGEQYF. The CDR3 nucleotides read TGTGCCAGCAGCCGACAGGGACAGGGCGAGCAGTACTTC.

This clone was counted a single time. This chain joins TRBV5-4 and TRBJ2-3; 9 bases align to TRBD2. CDR3 length: 16 residues. Germline V gives CDR1 SGHNT, CDR2 YYREEE (reference sequence). After removal of 4 bases from V and 0 bases from J, the junction contained 6 bases not matched to a gene. CDR3 coding DNA: TGTGCCAGCAGCGCCCCGACTAGCGGAAGCACAGATACGCAGTATTTT. Translated: CASSAPTSGSTDTQYF. Supplemented by reference TRBV5-4 and TRBJ2-3, the full variable domain reads ETGVTQSPTHLIKTRGQQVTLRCSSQSGHNTVSWYQQALGQGPQFIFQYYREEENGRGNFPPRFSGLQFPNYSSELNVNALELDDSALYLCASSAPTSGSTDTQYFGPGTRLTVL.

This clone was found a few times. Here the CDR3 DNA reads TGTGCCAGCAGAACGACTAGCGCCGATGAGCAGTTCTTC. It encodes CASRTTSADEQFF. This chain joins TRBV6-6 and TRBJ2-1; 8 bases are shared with TRBD2. CDR1 is MNHNY and CDR2 is SVGAGI in the germline V gene (reference sequence). V trimming: 6 bases; J trimming: 8 bases; junction bases outside the gene matches: 6. The CDR3 spans 13 residues.

This clone was observed once. The V gene is TRBV29-1, the J gene TRBJ1-4, with a tentative D call TRBD1 (6 bases). Per the germline V gene, CDR1 is SQVTM and CDR2 is ANQGSEA. The germline V and J ends were trimmed by 5 bases and 8 bases, with 18 bases remaining between them. This CDR3 is built from 14 residues. Here the CDR3 reads CSVRTGTQGEKLFF. As DNA, the CDR3 is TGCAGCGTTAGGACCGGGACACAGGGCGAAAAACTGTTTTTT. Supplemented by reference TRBV29-1 and TRBJ1-4, the full variable domain reads SAVISQKPSRDICQRGTSLTIQCQVDSQVTMMFWYRQQPGQSLTLIATANQGSEATYESGFVIDKFPISRPNLTFSTLTVSNMSPEDSSIYLCSVRTGTQGEKLFFGSGTQLSVL.

The chain employs TRBV28 and TRBJ2-1; D tentatively reads TRBD1 or TRBD2 (5 bases each). The germline V and J ends were trimmed by 3 bases and 10 bases, with 10 bases remaining between them. CDR1 is MDHEN, CDR2 SYDVKM, per germline. This CDR3 contains 12 residues. CDR3 protein: CASSFRGREQFF. The CDR3 DNA sequence: TGTGCCAGCAGTTTTCGGGGACGGGAGCAGTTCTTC. Full variable domain (remainder filled in from reference TRBV28 and TRBJ2-1): DVKVTQSSRYLVKRTGEKVFLECVQDMDHENMFWYRQDPGLGLRLIYFSYDVKMKEKGDIPEGYSVSREKKERFSLILESASTNQTSMYLCASSFRGREQFFGPGTRLTVL.

This rearrangement joins TRBV11-1 to TRBJ2-5; 9 bases map to TRBD1. The germline V gene encodes CDR1 SGHAT and CDR2 FQDESV (reference sequence). The CDR3 totals 15 residues. The ends lost 4 bases at V and 4 bases at J; junction bases unmatched: 7. CDR3 region: CASSSGDRDIETQYF. In DNA form, the CDR3 reads TGTGCCAGCAGCTCGGGGGACAGGGATATAGAGACCCAGTACTTC.

The chain joins TRBV5-1 to TRBJ2-1, with TRBD2 identical over 8 bases. The germline CDR1 and CDR2 sequences are SGHRS and YFSETQ. This CDR3 is 16 amino acids long. V lost 5 bases, J lost 1 base, and 8 bases stayed unmatched. The CDR3 DNA reads as TGCGCCAGCAGTTATGGACTAGCATTGTCCTACAATGAGCAGTTCTTC. Translated: CASSYGLALSYNEQFF.

In this sample, this clone turned up once. The chain couples TRBV7-2 to TRBJ1-6, with TRBD1 as a possible D gene (5 bases). Trimming took 5 bases from V and 9 from J, leaving 14 bases between them. Looked up from germline, CDR1 is SGHTA and CDR2 is FQGNSA. The CDR3 consists of 14 residues. The CDR3 loop reads CASSPPGVGSPLHF. The CDR3 region has the DNA TGTGCCAGCAGCCCCCCGGGGGTAGGTTCACCCCTCCACTTT.

The chain recombines TRBV29-1 with TRBJ2-1; tentatively, D is TRBD1 or TRBD2 (5 bases each). V dropped 5 bases and J dropped 4 bases, with 12 bases sitting between them. The CDR3 runs to 13 residues. Per the germline V gene, CDR1 is SQVTM and CDR2 is ANQGSEA. The CDR3 DNA sequence: TGCAGCGTTTGGGACCCTTCGTACAATGAGCAGTTCTTC. This gives the protein CSVWDPSYNEQFF.

The chain employs TRBV14 and TRBJ2-1; 10 nucleotides match TRBD2. This CDR3 has 16 amino acids. CDR1 and CDR2 from the germline V gene are SGHDN and FVKESK. The V segment lost 2 bases and the J segment 9 bases; nucleotides outside the gene matches: 10. CDR3 sequence: CASSQRPAGGPGEQFF. CDR3 bases: TGTGCCAGCAGCCAACGACCAGCGGGAGGGCCGGGTGAGCAGTTCTTC. Filled out from reference TRBV14 and TRBJ2-1, the complete variable domain reads EAGVTQFPSHSVIEKGQTVTLRCDPISGHDNLYWYRRVMGKEIKFLLHFVKESKQDESGMPNNRFLAERTGGTYSTLKVQPAELEDSGVYFCASSQRPAGGPGEQFFGPGTRLTVL.

J is TRBJ2-6 and V is TRBV7-9; D gene unclear. Germline CDR1 reads SEHNR; CDR2 reads FQNEAQ (reference sequence). This CDR3 has 15 amino acids. Trimming pared 6 bases from V and 2 bases from J, leaving 11 bases between. CDR3 region: CASSSPPAGANVLTF. In nucleotides, the CDR3 is TGTGCCAGCAGTTCCCCCCCGGCTGGGGCCAACGTCCTGACTTTC.

Only one count was recorded for this clone. The gene calls are TRBV5-3 and TRBJ2-3; possible D gene TRBD2, 5 bases. TRBV5-3 qualifies as an ORF whose function is uncertain. The CDR3 runs 14 residues. V lost 10 bases and J lost 0, with 15 bases in between. CDR3 DNA: TGTGCCGCTCCCTCCGGAGGAAGCACAGATACGCAGTATTTT. Residues: CAAPSGGSTDTQYF.

The gene calls are TRBV5-1 and TRBJ2-6; D gene uncertain. V dropped 4 bases and J dropped 1 base, with 9 bases sitting between them. The germline CDR1 and CDR2 sequences are SGHRS and YFSETQ. The CDR3 consists of 15 residues. DNA for the CDR3: TGCGCCAGCAGCGACGTGATTTCTGGGGCCAACGTCCTGACTTTC. Encoded protein: CASSDVISGANVLTF.

In this sample, this clone turned up many times. Other DNA sequences in this specimen translate into the identical CDR3. The J gene is TRBJ1-2, the V gene TRBV30, with TRBD1 identical over 8 bases. The V and J ends lost 2 bases and 12 bases, in that order; junction bases with no gene match: 11. The CDR3 loop spans 13 amino acids. Germline loops: CDR1 GTSNPN, CDR2 SVGIG (reference sequence). CDR3: CAWSINGQGKHTF. As DNA, the CDR3 is TGTGCCTGGAGTATCAACGGACAGGGTAAACACACCTTC.

As regards this clone: The sample contains more than one DNA sequence encoding this CDR3. The chain carries TRBV7-9 and TRBJ2-7; TRBD1 is a possible D gene (5 bases). CDR3 length equals 12 residues. With 5 bases removed from V and 3 bases from J, the gap between germline ends came to 8 bases. CDR1 is SEHNR and CDR2 is FQNEAQ in the germline V gene (reference sequence). The DNA of the CDR3 is TGTGCCAGCAGCACCCAGGGCTACGAGCAGTACTTC. Encoded protein: CASSTQGYEQYF.

Worth noting for this clone: Distinct nucleotide sequences in the sample also encode this CDR3. The CDR3 nucleotides read TGTGCCAGCAGCCAGGACCGGGGACTAGCGCTTAGCTCCTACAATGAGCAGTTCTTC. Its protein product is CASSQDRGLALSSYNEQFF. The chain combines TRBV4-2 with TRBJ2-1; 10 bases are a match to TRBD2. This CDR3 is 19 amino acids long. CDR1 is LGHNA and CDR2 is YNFKEQ in the germline V gene. Trimming took 3 bases from V and 0 from J; bases not matched to a gene: 11.

The chain recombines TRBV6-1 with TRBJ1-1, with TRBD1 identical over 7 bases. The CDR3 consists of 14 residues. V was clipped by 6 bases and J by 4 bases; unmatched bases: 8. Germline V gives CDR1 MNHNS, CDR2 SASEGT. Here the CDR3 DNA reads TGTGCCAGCAGCTCCCGACAGGGACGCACTGAAGCTTTCTTT. As protein: CASSSRQGRTEAFF.

The chain couples TRBV25-1 to TRBJ2-5; 12 bases are a match to TRBD2. The length of the CDR3 is 15 residues. Germline V CDR1 and CDR2: MGHDK, SYGVNS. J lost 4 bases, V lost 7 bases, and 7 bases had no gene match. CDR3 loop: CASTKTSGSGETQYF. CDR3 in DNA: TGTGCCAGCACCAAGACTAGCGGGAGTGGAGAGACCCAGTACTTC.

The chain employs TRBV14 and TRBJ1-1; D is uncertain. The germline CDR1 and CDR2 sequences are SGHDN and FVKESK. V was shortened by 0 bases and J by 3 bases, with 17 bases between the two germline ends. The CDR3 has 17 amino acids. CDR3 loop: CASSQEAGDSMDTEAFF. The CDR3 region has the DNA TGTGCCAGCAGCCAAGAAGCGGGTGACTCCATGGACACTGAAGCTTTCTTT.

CDR3 protein: CASSLDPDYGAFF. CDR3 in DNA: TGTGCCAGCAGCTTAGATCCGGACTATGGAGCTTTCTTT. This rearrangement joins TRBV11-2 to TRBJ1-1; no definite D call. This CDR3 is 13 amino acids long. The V gene's germline CDR1 is SGHAT and CDR2 FQNNGV. V lost 0 bases and J 10 bases, leaving 12 bases between the germline ends.

V gene TRBV18 combines with J gene TRBJ1-4, with TRBD1 as a possible D gene (5 bases). The V end lost 6 bases, the J end lost 8 bases, and 19 bases lay between the germline ends. The CDR3 runs to 15 residues. In germline, CDR1 is KGHSH, CDR2 LQKENI. The CDR3 spells CASSNTGLNQEKLFF. Written as DNA, the CDR3 is TGTGCCAGCTCTAATACGGGACTTAACCAGGAAAAACTGTTTTTT.

This sequence joins TRBV16 and TRBJ2-7; tentative D call: TRBD2 (5 bases). V was trimmed by 4 bases and J by 3 bases, leaving 13 bases between them. Germline values: CDR1 KGHSY, CDR2 FQNENV. This CDR3 is built from 14 residues. Here the CDR3 DNA reads TGTGCCAGCAGCCCTGCGGGCAGGATCTACGAGCAGTACTTC. This encodes CASSPAGRIYEQYF. Based on the CDR3 plus reference TRBV16 and TRBJ2-7, the full variable domain is GEEVAQTPKHLVRGEGQKAKLYCAPIKGHSYVFWYQQVLKNEFKFLISFQNENVFDETGMPKERFSAKCLPNSPCSLEIQATKLEDSAVYFCASSPAGRIYEQYFGPGTRLTVT.

The chain's CDR3 is CASSQELAGVEQYF. Here the CDR3 DNA reads TGCGCCAGCAGCCAAGAACTAGCGGGGGTAGAGCAGTACTTC. The chain recombines TRBV4-3 with TRBJ2-7; 11 nucleotides align to TRBD2. Losses at the gene ends were 0 bases for V and 7 bases for J; bases not matched to a gene: 2. The CDR3 covers 14 residues. Germline CDR1 and CDR2: LGHNA and YSLEER.

This clone was observed a single time. This rearrangement joins TRBV5-4 to TRBJ2-2; TRBD2 matches 9 bases. The germline CDR1 and CDR2 sequences are SGHNT and YYREEE (reference sequence). The CDR3 has 16 residues. V lost 4 bases and J lost 7; bases outside the gene matches: 11. The CDR3 DNA follows: TGTGCCAGCAGCACCGGCGGTAGCGGGAGCGGCGGGGAGCTGTTTTTT. Its translation: CASSTGGSGSGGELFF. Combining the CDR3 with reference TRBV5-4 and TRBJ2-2 gives the whole variable domain ETGVTQSPTHLIKTRGQQVTLRCSSQSGHNTVSWYQQALGQGPQFIFQYYREEENGRGNFPPRFSGLQFPNYSSELNVNALELDDSALYLCASSTGGSGSGGELFFGEGSRLTVL.